The following is a TCR beta chain sequence with its context. No antigen is known for it. Base qualities are not at hand, and no much larger clone is one base apart. This sample stems from a study of cytomegalovirus exposure and HLA in healthy donors (dated by TCRdb to the late 2010s). About the study as a whole: In an earlier analysis of 550 to 750 of the donors, 250 to 300 Gb of sequence data and some 100 million unique TCR beta sequences from about 180 million T cells were reported. The study aimed to test whether signatures of past pathogen exposure could be identified by cataloging public T cell receptors. The study profiled the T cell repertoires of some 610 subjects by immunosequencing and related them to cytomegalovirus serostatus. Class I and class II HLA loci were covered by the typing at four-digit resolution. In an earlier analysis of more than 550 of the donors, high-throughput TCR beta sequencing was used to judge whether each TCR beta V gene segment behaved as functional or pseudogenic. Roughly 300 gigabases of sequencing data and 78 million or so unique TCR sequences were included in an early release covering about 620 HLA-typed donors. Genome-wide SNP genotypes for about three fifths of the 666 donors were used in a later genetic analysis, which treated that subset as a discovery cohort. Rather than using new phenotypic data, the later analysis identified candidate immune exposures from TCR beta sequences and from how often those sequences occurred across donors. Of the approximately 400 genotyped donors, 75% to 85% were placed in the genetic ancestry cluster associated with self-reported Caucasian donors. Because of strong linkage in the cohort, 5 or 6 DR-DQ haplotypes were treated as single units for association and clustering. A later analysis re-examined previously published TCR beta repertoires from more than 600 donors and added high-resolution HLA genotyping to investigate patterns of TCR occurrence. Every discovery cohort repertoire had been produced on one sequencing platform. To predict cytomegalovirus infection status, the study brought together high-throughput TCR immunosequencing, statistical association of individual TCRs with disease status, and machine learning. Typing coverage differed by locus: A, B, C, DRB1 and DQB1 were typed in about 629-630 donors, DQA1 in about 510, DPA1 in 600 to 610, and DPB1 in just under 480. Among about 400 genotyped donors of the cohort, an average of around 250,000 unique TCR beta nucleotide sequences was sequenced per donor, of which 15% to 20% were non-productive. In addition to the first cohort of 500 to 850 subjects, a separate validation cohort of approximately 130 different subjects was used. Donor age, sex, ethnicity and CMV serostatus were compiled together with the repertoire data. Study-wide findings and limitations: The classifier was reported to diagnose cytomegalovirus status with high specificity and sensitivity in both the original and validation cohorts. A cluster of highly shared sequence variants was judged likely to represent a technical artifact of the sequencing pipeline. In a later analysis, most CMV-associated TCR beta chains were found to appear HLA-restricted, with HLA associations seemingly driven largely by CMV exposure. Immune exposure information for the cohort was limited to CMV serostatus. In an earlier analysis of approximately 590 of the donors, most TCR beta V segments appeared in productive rearrangements about 87% or about 30% of the time, broadly matching IMGT annotations. In the study, around 150 TCR beta chains were listed as associated with cytomegalovirus. In vitro tests confirmed that a few of the cytomegalovirus-associated TCR beta chains recognize cytomegalovirus antigens. A further reported finding was that TCR beta sequences accurately predicted the HLA-A and HLA-B alleles for most subjects in the first cohort. Compared with equally common non-associated chains, HLA-associated TCR beta chains in a later analysis were more clonally expanded and had lower generation probabilities. Because the 87-base-pair reads could not distinguish some IMGT-functional V segments, including TRBV6-2 and TRBV6-3, those segments were excluded. In a later analysis, some 18,000 TCR beta sequences were associated with specific HLA alleles at a false discovery rate of 0.05. The cohort was sequenced for TCR beta chains only, and without alpha or paired-chain data the features that could be detected were limited. Linkage disequilibrium might explain the correlated functional status among segregating V segments, but an unknown experimental factor could not be ruled out. An association between a missense DCLRE1C variant and V-gene and J-gene trimming of TCR beta chains was found in a later genetic analysis and replicated in an independent cohort. While some public TCRs were present in many individuals, most TCR sequences turned up only very rarely across donors. Because counts were too low, some 16 rarely observed V segments, including chromosome 9 orphons, were excluded from the earlier analysis of about 500 of the donors. The presence/absence analyses assumed that sequencing depth was roughly uniform across donors, and that assumption may not be true. Compared with the 666-donor mean, donors in an Asian-associated ancestry cluster had fewer N-insertions in productive TCRs, according to a later genetic analysis. Strong co-occurrence of HLA alleles, especially DR and DQ, made assigning TCR associations to individual alleles difficult. Because HLA typing was unavailable for some donors at each locus, only the typed subset was used in association tests. A later analysis found that TCR association rates varied across HLA loci, with DRB1 alleles showing the most associated TCRs and HLA-C alleles the fewest. A later analysis reported that several top co-occurrence clusters appeared linked to parvovirus B19, influenza, CMV and Epstein-Barr virus. The authors suggested that the approach could potentially be extended to other disease states and immunological phenotypes.

The cohort was made up of roughly 670 healthy bone marrow donors. All cohort members were sampled while nominally healthy, although unrecorded immune exposures were likely present. The donor tested CMV seronegative, placing the donor among the 350 or so seronegative members of the cohort. A peripheral blood sample was collected from each donor, and TCR beta sequencing was performed on peripheral blood mononuclear cells. Genomic DNA was extracted from the blood cell samples with the Qiagen DNeasy Blood Extraction Kit. The library was produced with the immunoSEQ multiplex PCR assay. For the multiplex PCR, a mixture combining 60 forward primers for TCR Vbeta segments and 13 reverse primers for TCR Jbeta segments was used. Amplification of the CDR3 region of rearranged TCR beta genes was performed with a multiplex PCR assay on genomic DNA. The Illumina HiSeq System was used to sequence the amplified TCR beta libraries as 87-base-pair reads. From the authors' description of their analysis: A later analysis tallied approximately 87 million unique TCR beta chains across the 640 or so repertoires, and approximately 9.9 million of those chains were shared by two or more donors. Raw reads were error-corrected and collapsed into unique sequences by a nearest-neighbor algorithm in which closely related sequences were merged to remove PCR and sequencing errors. V, D and J gene segments were assigned by aligning CDR3 sequences to IMGT reference sequences. For a sequence to be retained, a match of at least six nucleotides was required to both a V gene segment and a J gene segment. Rearrangements were classified as productive when the CDR3 lacked stop codons and remained in frame with V and J, and all other rearrangements were classified as non-productive. CDR3 was defined by IMGT convention, running from the second conserved V-encoded cysteine to the conserved J-encoded phenylalanine. The earlier analysis of 587 of the donors excluded sequences that lacked an unambiguous match to a single V gene segment. In an earlier analysis of 587 of the donors, V segments were called functional above 56.7% productive rearrangements and were called segregating when the between-donor standard deviation exceeded 5%. To diagnose cytomegalovirus status from the catalog of TCR beta chain sequences, a statistical classification framework was built. In a later analysis, TCR nucleotide sequences were compared against IMGT/GENE-DB human TR gene sequences so that V and J genes could be assigned. In a later analysis, CDR3 sequences and most-parsimonious VDJ recombination scenarios were assigned using the TCRdist pipeline. A later analysis defined each TCR beta chain by its CDR3 amino acid sequence plus V-gene family, and excluded reads lacking a unique V-gene family. To address suspected cross-contamination and a sequencing artifact, a later analysis removed a few hundred highly shared, low-generation-probability nucleotide sequences. In a later analysis, a clonal expansion index was calculated for each public chain from normalized within-repertoire ranks of inferred template counts. In a later analysis, generation probabilities were computed with a VDJ recombination model fitted to out-of-frame rearrangements, and the resulting probabilities were checked against IGoR. A later analysis scored TCR-TCR, TCR-HLA and TCR-CMV co-occurrence with hypergeometric tests, applying a repertoire-size bias correction to TCR pairs. A later analysis estimated false discovery rates by permuting HLA or CMV assignments 20 times. In a later analysis, co-occurring TCRs were grouped using DBSCAN, with TCRdist sequence similarity added in when clustering inside HLA-allele-positive subsets. Repertoires with fewer than 30,000 or more than 120,000 public chains, plus five repertoires with anomalous nucleotide sharing, were excluded from co-occurrence clustering. Here the immuneACCESS table is served through TCRdb, limited to in-frame sequences with V and J called. Missing clones are a known gap in these copies; in checked studies unresolved V genes cover under half, and the rest lacks a known reason. The D gene and trimming were derived from the DNA, and the V and J assignments and clone size from that table. The sample includes roughly 98,000 clones, with around four fifths observed a single time. Roughly 2% of the sample rests with the top ten.

From cysteine to phenylalanine, the CDR3 is 13 amino acids long. Kept here is only the CDR3 DNA, which spans 39 bases and is read in frame from base 1. CDR1 and CDR2 were assigned from the germline V gene as MDHEN and SYDVKM. The V end loses 8 bases and the J end loses 3 bases, and a stretch of 11 bases separates them. This TCR came from a man aged 35-49 years in good health and CMV-seronegative. Material: PBMCs. The chain employs TRBV28 and TRBJ1-5, and the D gene may be TRBD1, 6 bases matching. The sequenced DNA is TGTGCCAGCGGGGGGGCGATCAATCAGCCCCAGCATTTT. This gives the protein CASGGAINQPQHF.